The rows below give T cell receptor beta chains drawn from one sample of a study of blood T cell repertoires in COVID-19. Generated by immunoSEQ multiplex PCR, the TCRdb table keeps only in-frame clones and is missing some. The sample holds around 150,000 clones, about four fifths seen once. Sequenced: PBMCs or T cells enriched from blood (not recorded which). These receptors were taken from a woman between 55 and 75 years old who had recovered from COVID-19. The CDR3 runs from the conserved cysteine through the conserved F or W. Fields, in order: V gene, clone size, CDR3 protein. Only some rows state a clone size, as once, few, many or a class for expanded clones.

TRBV6-6,NA,CASSLLAGGGRTDTQYF
TRBV27,NA,CASSLRGFNQPQHF
TRBV4-1,NA,CASSQARLGYEQYF
TRBV27,many,CASSNSRDRGTGNQPQHF
TRBV5-8,NA,CASSSDRRFNSNQPQHF
TRBV30,NA,CACPGTGVYEQYF
TRBV24-1,NA,CATSDNFGLSGNTIYF
TRBV7-2,NA,CASSFGQGVGTEAFF
TRBV5-1,NA,CASSETGGFGGELFF
TRBV21-1,NA,CASSKADRVFTDTQYF
TRBV18,few,CASSRTGNTEAFF
TRBV4-2,NA,CASSQDSSRPQYF
TRBV14,NA,CASSQGRLYEQYF